This TCR beta chain was profiled in a study of CD8+ T cells in alopecia areata. Study-wide results and limits: Scalp lesions, especially in alopecia totalis/universalis, had higher clonality than normal scalp. Amid tofacitinib therapy, many expanded lesional clones stayed present in scalp and blood. In scalp, tofacitinib significantly decreased clonality and expanded CD8+ clones among the top 100.

As for treatment: oral pan-JAK inhibitor, 5-10 mg twice daily. Lesional scalp punch biopsies and peripheral blood came from alopecia areata patients. cDNA prepared by RNA extraction and subsequent reverse transcription served as the template for sequencing. The assay was immunoSEQ multiplex PCR, and TCRdb's table has in-frame clones only and misses some. Among roughly 120,000 clones listed, about three fifths were seen once. The table lists this clone with a count of one. What it recognizes is unknown. Per the germline V gene, CDR1 is PRHDT and CDR2 is FYEKMQ (reference sequence). The CDR3 is made up of 14 amino acids. V dropped 2 bases and J dropped 5 bases, with 10 bases sitting between them.

The starting material was CD8+ T cells sorted from blood, obtained at week 24, from a patient treated with tofacitinib. V usage is TRBV13 and J usage is TRBJ2-1; perhaps TRBD2 as D (6 bases). The clonotype comes from a human donor with alopecia areata. CDR3 amino acids: CASSLRGIDNEQFF. As DNA, the CDR3 is TGTGCCAGCAGCTTACGGGGGATAGACAATGAGCAGTTCTTC.